Below, 14 T cell receptor beta chains from the same sample are listed, as sequenced in a study of T-cell reconstitution after alpha-beta-depleted transplantation in children. Researchers prepared the TCRbeta library using unique molecular identifiers, the study reports. In TCRdb, the PCR reads were re-called with MiXCR into one record per CDR3 protein. Among hundreds of thousands of distinct CDR3 sequences listed, around 17% were seen once. Here the sequenced sample was PBMCs from the stem cell graft donor, taken from the stem cell graft. The receptors were gathered from a human donor who donated a stem cell graft to a child with acute myeloid leukemia.

This chain uses TRBV7-3 with TRBJ1-6; 9 bases align to TRBD1. This CDR3 comprises 15 residues. The germline V gene encodes CDR1 SGHTA and CDR2 FQGTGA. The junction had 4 bases not matched to a gene; V was cut back by 4 bases and J by 6 bases. Here the CDR3 DNA reads TGTGCCAGCAGCTCACAGGGGGCCGGTAATTCACCCCTCCACTTT. Translating gives CASSSQGAGNSPLHF.

This clonotype was detected many times. V is TRBV6-1 and J is TRBJ1-1, with D possibly TRBD1 on 6 matching bases. V lost 4 bases, J lost 1 base, and 10 bases lay in between. The CDR3 has 14 residues. The germline V gene has CDR1 MNHNS and CDR2 SASEGT. CDR3 nucleotide sequence: TGTGCCAGCAGTGCGCCAGGGGCGAACACTGAAGCTTTCTTT. It is translated as CASSAPGANTEAFF.

As for this clonotype: A junction end diverges from the germline sequence, so it may reflect a read error. The rearrangement uses TRBV7-2 and TRBJ1-5, with a tentative D call TRBD1 (6 bases). The CDR3 totals 15 residues. CDR1 and CDR2 (germline): SGHTA, FQGNSA. CDR3 DNA: TGTGCCAGCTGCTTAGGGGGGGCCTCCAATCAGCCCCAGCATTTT. Its translation is CASCLGGASNQPQHF.

The chain is built from TRBV10-3 and TRBJ1-2, with a tentative D call TRBD1 (5 bases). The V gene's germline CDR1 is ENHRY and CDR2 SYGVKD. The V end lost 6 bases, the J end lost 6 bases, and 14 bases lay between the germline ends. The CDR3 covers 13 residues. The CDR3 protein is CAISPKGMDGYTF. CDR3 bases: TGTGCCATCAGCCCGAAGGGGATGGATGGCTACACCTTC.

This clonotype was seen a few times. This chain uses TRBV20-1 with TRBJ2-7, with 8 bases matching TRBD1. The CDR3 spans 14 residues. Germline loops: CDR1 DFQATT, CDR2 SNEGSKA (reference sequence). V shed 5 bases and J 3 bases; nucleotides not matched to a gene: 9. As DNA, the CDR3 is TGCAGTGCTTCCGGGACAGGAGTCGACTACGAGCAGTACTTC. Protein product: CSASGTGVDYEQYF.

This clonotype showed up many times. The chain uses TRBV12-3 or TRBV12-4 and TRBJ1-2; 7 bases line up with TRBD1. The J segment lost 7 bases and the V segment lost 2 bases, leaving 7 bases of the junction unmatched. This CDR3 has 14 residues. In DNA, the CDR3 is TGTGCCAGCAGTTTACGTGAAGGGGGCTTTGGCTACACCTTC. Its protein is CASSLREGGFGYTF.

This chain uses TRBV7-2 with TRBJ2-7; 7 nucleotides agree with TRBD1. V was clipped by 3 bases and J by 0 bases; unmatched bases: 5. Germline V gene sequence: CDR1 SGHTA, CDR2 FQGNSA. The CDR3 runs to 15 residues. The CDR3 DNA reads TGTGCCAGCAGCTTTAGTTCAGGGGGCTCCTACGAGCAGTACTTC. This translates into CASSFSSGGSYEQYF.

This chain uses TRBV7-2 with TRBJ2-3; D might be TRBD2 (6 bases). CDR1 SGHTA and CDR2 FQGNSA come from the germline V gene. V was pared by 7 bases and J by 2 bases, with 16 bases between. This CDR3 comprises 15 residues. CDR3 DNA: TGTGCCAGCATGGAGACGGGACTTTACACAGATACGCAGTATTTT. Translating gives CASMETGLYTDTQYF.

This clonotype was seen many times. The chain links TRBV12-3 or TRBV12-4 to TRBJ2-3; 8 bases align to TRBD1. The CDR3 extends over 14 amino acids. V gave up 5 bases and J gave up 2 bases; unmatched junction bases: 3. CDR3 amino acids: CASSNRGVTDTQYF. CDR3 nucleotides: TGTGCCAGCAGTAACAGGGGGGTCACAGATACGCAGTATTTT.

The genes are TRBV20-1 and TRBJ2-5; perhaps TRBD2 as D (7 bases). Trimming took off 3 bases at V and 4 bases at J, with 18 bases between the two ends. CDR1 is DFQATT, CDR2 SNEGSKA, per germline (reference sequence). This CDR3 is built from 15 residues. The CDR3 loop is CSARGGGAGVETQYF. As DNA, the CDR3 is TGCAGTGCTAGGGGGGGCGGGGCGGGGGTAGAGACCCAGTACTTC.

Concerning this clonotype itself: One end of the junction varies from germline; a read error may be responsible. V is TRBV20-1 and J is TRBJ2-3; 9 bases are shared with TRBD2. This CDR3 contains 17 residues. Germline CDR1 reads DFQATT; CDR2 reads SNEGSKA (reference sequence). Here the CDR3 reads CGATLAGLEEHTDTQYF. The CDR3 coding sequence is TGCGGTGCTACACTAGCGGGCCTAGAAGAACACACAGATACGCAGTATTTT.

This clonotype showed up many times. V and J are TRBV20-1 and TRBJ2-2, with 10 positions matching TRBD1. CDR1 is DFQATT, CDR2 SNEGSKA, per germline (reference sequence). Germline trimming cut 3 bases from V and 5 bases from J; bases unmatched to any gene: 3. The CDR3 runs to 14 residues. Here the CDR3 reads CSARTGGMTGELFF. CDR3 bases: TGCAGTGCTAGGACAGGGGGCATGACCGGGGAGCTGTTTTTT.

In its sample, this clonotype was seen many times. CDR3 sequence reads: CSARDLRTPFREQFF. The DNA of the CDR3 is TGCAGTGCTAGGGACCTTCGGACTCCCTTTCGTGAGCAGTTCTTC. J is TRBJ2-1 and V is TRBV20-1; maybe TRBD2 (5 bases). The ends were cut back, 3 bases at V and 9 bases at J, with 21 bases in the middle. The CDR3 extends over 15 amino acids. The germline gives CDR1 DFQATT, CDR2 SNEGSKA (reference sequence).

There are many counts of this clonotype. CDR3 sequence (DNA): TGTGCCACCAGCAAGGGGGGGGCAGGGGATGGCTACACCTTC. This sequence encodes CATSKGGAGDGYTF. J is TRBJ1-2 and V is TRBV15; weak D call: TRBD1 (6 bases). Germline V CDR1 and CDR2: LNHNV, YYDKDF (reference sequence). The CDR3 spans 14 residues. V was clipped by 4 bases and J by 6 bases, with 15 bases between them.